The T cell receptor (beta chain) described here comes from a study of patients and donors after allogeneic stem cell transplantation. TCRdb analysed the RT-PCR reads with MiXCR anew, one entry per CDR3 protein. The sample records tens of thousands of distinct CDR3 sequences, 5% being singletons. This clonotype showed up many times. Germline CDR1 reads LGHDT; CDR2 reads YNNKEL (reference sequence). This CDR3 spans 15 amino acids. The V gene lost 4 bases and the J gene lost 1 base, with 13 bases spanning the gap. The sequence was collected from a human donor who was either an allogeneic HSCT recipient or a stem cell or donor lymphocyte infusion donor (not recorded which). It is not recorded whose cells these are; they may come from a transplant donor. Sequenced: blood, either unsorted or a sorted T cell fraction (not recorded which). The rearrangement joins TRBV3-1 to TRBJ2-5, with D possibly matching TRBD2 (6 bases). CDR3 bases: TGTGCCAGCAGCCGTGGCGGGATAGGCCAAGAGACCCAGTACTTC. Its protein product is CASSRGGIGQETQYF.